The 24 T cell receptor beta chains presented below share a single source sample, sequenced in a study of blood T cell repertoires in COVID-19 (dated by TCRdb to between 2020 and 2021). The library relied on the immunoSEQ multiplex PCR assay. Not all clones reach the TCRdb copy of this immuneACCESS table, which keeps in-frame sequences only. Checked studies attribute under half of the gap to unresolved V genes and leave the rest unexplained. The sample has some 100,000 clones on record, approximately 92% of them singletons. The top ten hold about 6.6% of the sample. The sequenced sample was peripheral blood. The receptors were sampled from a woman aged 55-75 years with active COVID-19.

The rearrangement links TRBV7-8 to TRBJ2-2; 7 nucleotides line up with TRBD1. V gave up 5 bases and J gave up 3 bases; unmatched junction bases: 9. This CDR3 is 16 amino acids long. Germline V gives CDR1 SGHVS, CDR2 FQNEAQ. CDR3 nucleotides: TGTGCCAGCAGCCCCCGACAGGGTAGCCACACCGGGGAGCTGTTTTTT. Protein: CASSPRQGSHTGELFF.

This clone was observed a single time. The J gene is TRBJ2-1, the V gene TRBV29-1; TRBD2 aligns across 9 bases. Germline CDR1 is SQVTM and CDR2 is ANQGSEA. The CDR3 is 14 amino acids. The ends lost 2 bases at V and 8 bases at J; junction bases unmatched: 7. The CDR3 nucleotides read TGCAGCGTTGAATCGGCTAGCGGGGTCTATGAGCAGTTCTTC. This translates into CSVESASGVYEQFF.

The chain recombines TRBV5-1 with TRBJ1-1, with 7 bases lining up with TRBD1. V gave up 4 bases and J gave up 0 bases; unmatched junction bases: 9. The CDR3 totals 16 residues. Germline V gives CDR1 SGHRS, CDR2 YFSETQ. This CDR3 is CASSPRGPPMNTEAFF. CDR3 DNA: TGCGCCAGCAGCCCTAGGGGGCCTCCGATGAACACTGAAGCTTTCTTT.

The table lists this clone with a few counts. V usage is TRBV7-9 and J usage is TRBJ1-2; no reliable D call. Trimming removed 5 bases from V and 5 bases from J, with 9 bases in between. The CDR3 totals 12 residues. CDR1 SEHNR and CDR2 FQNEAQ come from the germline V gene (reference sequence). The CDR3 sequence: CASSPRGYGYTF. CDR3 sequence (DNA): TGTGCCAGCAGCCCCCGCGGTTATGGCTACACCTTC.

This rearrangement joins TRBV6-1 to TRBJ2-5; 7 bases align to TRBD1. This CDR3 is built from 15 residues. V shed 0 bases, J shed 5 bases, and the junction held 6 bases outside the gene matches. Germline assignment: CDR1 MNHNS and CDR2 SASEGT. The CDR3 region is CASSEAPGQVETQYF. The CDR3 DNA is TGTGCCAGCAGTGAAGCCCCCGGACAGGTGGAGACCCAGTACTTC.

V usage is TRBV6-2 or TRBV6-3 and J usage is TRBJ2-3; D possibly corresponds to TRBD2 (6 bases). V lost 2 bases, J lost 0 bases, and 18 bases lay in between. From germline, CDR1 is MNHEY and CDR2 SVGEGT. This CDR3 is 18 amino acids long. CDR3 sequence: CASSYPMAGPSSTDTQYF. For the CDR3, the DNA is TGTGCCAGCAGTTACCCGATGGCGGGACCCTCTAGCACAGATACGCAGTATTTT.

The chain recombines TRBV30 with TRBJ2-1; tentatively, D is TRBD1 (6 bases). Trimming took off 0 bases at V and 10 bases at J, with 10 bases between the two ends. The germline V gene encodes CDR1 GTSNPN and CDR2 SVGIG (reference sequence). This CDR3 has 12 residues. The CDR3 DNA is TGTGCCTGGAGTGTAGGGGGATTGGAGCAGTTCTTC. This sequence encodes CAWSVGGLEQFF.

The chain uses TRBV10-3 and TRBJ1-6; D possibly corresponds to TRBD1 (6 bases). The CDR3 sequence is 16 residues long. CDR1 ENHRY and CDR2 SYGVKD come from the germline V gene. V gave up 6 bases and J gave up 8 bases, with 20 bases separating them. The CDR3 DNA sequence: TGTGCCATCAGCAAACAGGGAATCGGGGGGGATTCACCCCTCCACTTT. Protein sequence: CAISKQGIGGDSPLHF.

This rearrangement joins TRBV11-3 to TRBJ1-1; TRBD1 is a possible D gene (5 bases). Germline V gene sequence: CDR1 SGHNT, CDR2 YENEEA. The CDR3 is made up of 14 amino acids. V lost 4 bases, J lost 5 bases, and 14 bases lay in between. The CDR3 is CASSSGRQGTEAFF. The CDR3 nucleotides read TGTGCCAGCAGCTCAGGGCGCCAAGGAACTGAAGCTTTCTTT.

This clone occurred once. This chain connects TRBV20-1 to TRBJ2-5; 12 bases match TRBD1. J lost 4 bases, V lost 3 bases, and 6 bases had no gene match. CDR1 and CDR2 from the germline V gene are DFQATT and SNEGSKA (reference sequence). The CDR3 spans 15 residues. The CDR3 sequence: CSASDRDRGRETQYF. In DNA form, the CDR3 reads TGCAGTGCTAGTGACCGGGACAGGGGGCGAGAGACCCAGTACTTC.

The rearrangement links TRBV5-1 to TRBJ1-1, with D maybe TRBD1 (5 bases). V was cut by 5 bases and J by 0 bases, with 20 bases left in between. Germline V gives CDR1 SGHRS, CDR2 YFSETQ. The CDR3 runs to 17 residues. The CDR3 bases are TGCGCCAGCAGTCCCTTCCTCCGACAGTTCATGAACACTGAAGCTTTCTTT. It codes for CASSPFLRQFMNTEAFF.

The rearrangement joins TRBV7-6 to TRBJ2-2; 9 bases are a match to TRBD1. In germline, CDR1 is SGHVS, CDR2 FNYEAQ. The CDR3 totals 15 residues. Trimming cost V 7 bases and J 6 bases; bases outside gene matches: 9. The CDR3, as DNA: TGTGCCAGCACTCCGGACAGGGGTTGGGCCGGGGAGCTGTTTTTT. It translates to CASTPDRGWAGELFF.

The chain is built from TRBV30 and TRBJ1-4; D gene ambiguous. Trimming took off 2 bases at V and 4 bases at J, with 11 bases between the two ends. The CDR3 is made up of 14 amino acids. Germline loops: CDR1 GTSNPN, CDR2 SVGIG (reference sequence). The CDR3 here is CAWSTLLSNEKLFF. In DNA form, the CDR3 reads TGTGCCTGGAGTACCCTCCTGAGTAATGAAAAACTGTTTTTT.

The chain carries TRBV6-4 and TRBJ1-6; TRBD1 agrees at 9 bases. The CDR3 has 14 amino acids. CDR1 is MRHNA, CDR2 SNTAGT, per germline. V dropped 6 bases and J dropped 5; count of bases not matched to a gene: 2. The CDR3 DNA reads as TGTGCCAGCAGCCGGGACAGGGATAATTCACCCCTCCACTTT. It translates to CASSRDRDNSPLHF.

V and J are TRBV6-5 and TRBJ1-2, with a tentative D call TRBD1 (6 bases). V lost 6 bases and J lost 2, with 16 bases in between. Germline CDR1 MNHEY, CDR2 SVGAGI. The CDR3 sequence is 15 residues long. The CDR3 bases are TGTGCCAGCAGGTTCGGGACATCCGAGAACTATGGCTACACCTTC. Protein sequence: CASRFGTSENYGYTF.

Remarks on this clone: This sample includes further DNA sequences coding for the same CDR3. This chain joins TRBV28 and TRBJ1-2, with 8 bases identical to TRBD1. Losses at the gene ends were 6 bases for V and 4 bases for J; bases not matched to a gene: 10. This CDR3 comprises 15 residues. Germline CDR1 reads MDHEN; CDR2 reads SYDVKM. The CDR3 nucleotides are TGTGCCAGCAGCCCCCCACAGGGGGAGAGCTATGGCTACACCTTC. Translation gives CASSPPQGESYGYTF.

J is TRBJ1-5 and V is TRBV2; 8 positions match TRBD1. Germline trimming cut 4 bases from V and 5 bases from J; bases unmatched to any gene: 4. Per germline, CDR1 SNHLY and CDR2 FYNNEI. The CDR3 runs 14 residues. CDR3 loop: CASSGGQGYQPQHF. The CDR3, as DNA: TGTGCCAGCAGTGGCGGACAGGGATATCAGCCCCAGCATTTT. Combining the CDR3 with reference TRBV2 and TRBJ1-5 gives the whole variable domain EPEVTQTPSHQVTQMGQEVILRCVPISNHLYFYWYRQILGQKVEFLVSFYNNEISEKSEIFDDQFSVERPDGSNFTLKIRSTKLEDSAMYFCASSGGQGYQPQHFGDGTRLSIL.

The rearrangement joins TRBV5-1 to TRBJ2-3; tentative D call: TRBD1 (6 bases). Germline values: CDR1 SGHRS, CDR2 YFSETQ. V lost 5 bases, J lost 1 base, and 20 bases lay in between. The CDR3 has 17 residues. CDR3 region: CASRTVNRVTGTDTQYF. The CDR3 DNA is TGCGCCAGCAGGACGGTTAACAGGGTGACGGGCACAGATACGCAGTATTTT.

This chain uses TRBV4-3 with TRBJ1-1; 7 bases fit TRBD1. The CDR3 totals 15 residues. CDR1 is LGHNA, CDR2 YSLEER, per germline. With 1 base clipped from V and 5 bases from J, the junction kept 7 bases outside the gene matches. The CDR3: CASSQGATGRTEAFF. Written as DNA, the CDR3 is TGCGCCAGCAGCCAAGGAGCGACAGGGAGAACTGAAGCTTTCTTT.

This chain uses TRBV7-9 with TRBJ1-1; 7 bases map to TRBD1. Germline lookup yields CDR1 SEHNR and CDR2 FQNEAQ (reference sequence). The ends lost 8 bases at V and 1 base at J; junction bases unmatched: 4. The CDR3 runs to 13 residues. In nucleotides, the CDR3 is TGTGCCAGCGCGGACAGGACGAACACTGAAGCTTTCTTT. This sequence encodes CASADRTNTEAFF.

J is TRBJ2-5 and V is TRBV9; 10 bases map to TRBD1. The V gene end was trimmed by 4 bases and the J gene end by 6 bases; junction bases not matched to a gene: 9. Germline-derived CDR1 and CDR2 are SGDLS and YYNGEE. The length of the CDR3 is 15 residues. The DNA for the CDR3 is TGTGCCAGCAGCCCCAGGGACAGGGGTGTGCAGACCCAGTACTTC. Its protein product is CASSPRDRGVQTQYF. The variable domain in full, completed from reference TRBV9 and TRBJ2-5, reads DSGVTQTPKHLITATGQRVTLRCSPRSGDLSVYWYQQSLDQGLQFLIQYYNGEERAKGNILERFSAQQFPDLHSELNLSSLELGDSALYFCASSPRDRGVQTQYFGPGTRLLVL.

CDR3 in amino acids: CASSLAGGGASEQFF. The CDR3 nucleotides are TGTGCCAGCAGCTTGGCTGGCGGGGGGGCCAGTGAGCAGTTCTTC. This sequence joins TRBV5-5 and TRBJ2-1; 9 bases match TRBD2. The CDR3 loop spans 15 amino acids. V gave up 0 bases and J gave up 9 bases; unmatched junction bases: 7. Germline V gives CDR1 SGHKS, CDR2 YYEKEE (reference sequence).

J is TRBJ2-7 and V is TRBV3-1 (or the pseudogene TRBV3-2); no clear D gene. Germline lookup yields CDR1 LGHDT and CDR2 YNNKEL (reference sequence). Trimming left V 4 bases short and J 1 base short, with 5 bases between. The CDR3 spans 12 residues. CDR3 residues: CASSLSSYEQYF. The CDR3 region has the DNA TGTGCCAGCAGCCTGAGTTCCTACGAGCAGTACTTC.

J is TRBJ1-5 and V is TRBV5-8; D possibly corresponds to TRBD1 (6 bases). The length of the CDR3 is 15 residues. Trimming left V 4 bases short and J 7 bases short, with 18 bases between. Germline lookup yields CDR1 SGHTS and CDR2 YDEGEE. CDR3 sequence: CASSRGYRVGQPQHF. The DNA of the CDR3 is TGTGCCAGCAGCAGGGGGTACAGGGTCGGGCAGCCCCAGCATTTT.